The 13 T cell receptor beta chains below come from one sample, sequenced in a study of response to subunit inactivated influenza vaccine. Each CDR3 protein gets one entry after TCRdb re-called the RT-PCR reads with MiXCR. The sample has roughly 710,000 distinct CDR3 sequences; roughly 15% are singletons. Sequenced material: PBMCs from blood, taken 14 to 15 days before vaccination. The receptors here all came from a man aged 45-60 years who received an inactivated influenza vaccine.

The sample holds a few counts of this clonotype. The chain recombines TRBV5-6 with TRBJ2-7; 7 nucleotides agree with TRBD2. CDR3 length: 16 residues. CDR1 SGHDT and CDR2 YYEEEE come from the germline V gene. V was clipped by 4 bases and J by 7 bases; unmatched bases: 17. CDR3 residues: CASSGTRGGKLREQYF. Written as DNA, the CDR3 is TGTGCCAGCAGCGGAACCCGGGGAGGGAAACTACGAGAGCAGTACTTC. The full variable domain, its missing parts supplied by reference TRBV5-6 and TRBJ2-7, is DAGVTQSPTHLIKTRGQQVTLRCSPKSGHDTVSWYQQALGQGPQFIFQYYEEEERQRGNFPDRFSGHQFPNYSSELNVNALLLGDSALYLCASSGTRGGKLREQYFGPGTRLTVT.

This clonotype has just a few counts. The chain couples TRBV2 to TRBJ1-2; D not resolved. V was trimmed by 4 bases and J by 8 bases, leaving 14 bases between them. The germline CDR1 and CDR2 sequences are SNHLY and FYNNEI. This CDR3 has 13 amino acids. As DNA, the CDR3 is TGTGCCAGCAGTGCCGCGGGAGCAATCGGCTACACCTTC. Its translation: CASSAAGAIGYTF.

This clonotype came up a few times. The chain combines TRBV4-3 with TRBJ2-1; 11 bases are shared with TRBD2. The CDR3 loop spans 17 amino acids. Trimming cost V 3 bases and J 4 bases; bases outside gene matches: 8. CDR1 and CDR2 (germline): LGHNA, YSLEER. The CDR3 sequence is CASSQTGTSGKYNEQFF. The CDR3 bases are TGCGCCAGCAGCCAGACCGGGACTAGCGGCAAATACAATGAGCAGTTCTTC.

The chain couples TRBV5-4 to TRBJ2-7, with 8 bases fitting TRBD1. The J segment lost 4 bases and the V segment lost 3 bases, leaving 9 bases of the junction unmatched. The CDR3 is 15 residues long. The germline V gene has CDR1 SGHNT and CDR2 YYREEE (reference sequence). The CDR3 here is CASSSGTGGRYEQYF. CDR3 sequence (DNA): TGTGCCAGCAGCTCCGGTACAGGGGGAAGGTACGAGCAGTACTTC.

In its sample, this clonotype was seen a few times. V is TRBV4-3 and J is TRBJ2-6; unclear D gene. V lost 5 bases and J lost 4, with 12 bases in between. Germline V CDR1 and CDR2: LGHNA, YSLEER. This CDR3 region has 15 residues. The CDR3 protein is CASSSGRSGANVLTF. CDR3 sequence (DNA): TGCGCCAGCAGCTCCGGGCGGTCGGGGGCCAACGTCCTGACTTTC.

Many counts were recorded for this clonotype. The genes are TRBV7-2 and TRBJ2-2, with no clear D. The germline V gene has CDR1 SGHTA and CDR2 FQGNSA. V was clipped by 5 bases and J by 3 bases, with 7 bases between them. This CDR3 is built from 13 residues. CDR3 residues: CASSVRDTGELFF. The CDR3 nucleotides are TGTGCCAGCAGCGTTAGAGACACCGGGGAGCTGTTTTTT. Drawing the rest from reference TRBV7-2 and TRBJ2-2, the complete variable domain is GAGVSQSPSNKVTEKGKDVELRCDPISGHTALYWYRQSLGQGLEFLIYFQGNSAPDKSGLPSDRFSAERTGGSVSTLTIQRTQQEDSAVYLCASSVRDTGELFFGEGSRLTVL.

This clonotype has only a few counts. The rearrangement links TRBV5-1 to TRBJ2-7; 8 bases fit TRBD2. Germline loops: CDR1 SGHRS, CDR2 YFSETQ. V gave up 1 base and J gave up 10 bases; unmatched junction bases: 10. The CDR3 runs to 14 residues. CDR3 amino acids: CASSLTSGSPEQYF. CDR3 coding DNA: TGCGCCAGCAGCTTGACGAGCGGGAGCCCCGAACAGTACTTC.

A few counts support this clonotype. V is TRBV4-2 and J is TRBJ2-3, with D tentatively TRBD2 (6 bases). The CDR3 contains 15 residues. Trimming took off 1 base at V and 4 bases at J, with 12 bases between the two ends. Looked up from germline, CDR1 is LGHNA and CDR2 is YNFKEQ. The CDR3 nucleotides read TGTGCCAGCAGCCAAGGGTGGTCGGGAGCAGATACGCAGTATTTT. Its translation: CASSQGWSGADTQYF.

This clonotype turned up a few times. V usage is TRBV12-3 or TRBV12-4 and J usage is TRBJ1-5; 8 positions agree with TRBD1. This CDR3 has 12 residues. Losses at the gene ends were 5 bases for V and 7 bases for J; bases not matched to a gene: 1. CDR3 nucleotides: TGTGCCAGCAGTCGGGACAGGCAGCCCCAGCATTTT. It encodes CASSRDRQPQHF.

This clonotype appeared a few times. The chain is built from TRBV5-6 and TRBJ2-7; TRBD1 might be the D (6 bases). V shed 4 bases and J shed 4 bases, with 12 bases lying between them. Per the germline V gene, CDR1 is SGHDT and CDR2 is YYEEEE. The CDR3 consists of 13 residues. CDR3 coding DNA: TGTGCCAGCAGCGGGGGCGGAGGATACGAGCAGTACTTC. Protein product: CASSGGGGYEQYF. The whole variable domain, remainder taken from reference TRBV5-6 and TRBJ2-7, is DAGVTQSPTHLIKTRGQQVTLRCSPKSGHDTVSWYQQALGQGPQFIFQYYEEEERQRGNFPDRFSGHQFPNYSSELNVNALLLGDSALYLCASSGGGGYEQYFGPGTRLTVT.

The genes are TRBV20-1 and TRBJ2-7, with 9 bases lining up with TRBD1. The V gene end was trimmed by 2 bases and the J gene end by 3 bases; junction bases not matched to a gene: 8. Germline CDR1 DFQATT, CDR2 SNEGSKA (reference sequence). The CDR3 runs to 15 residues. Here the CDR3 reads CSARPYTGGGYEQYF. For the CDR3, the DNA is TGCAGTGCTAGACCCTATACAGGGGGCGGCTACGAGCAGTACTTC.

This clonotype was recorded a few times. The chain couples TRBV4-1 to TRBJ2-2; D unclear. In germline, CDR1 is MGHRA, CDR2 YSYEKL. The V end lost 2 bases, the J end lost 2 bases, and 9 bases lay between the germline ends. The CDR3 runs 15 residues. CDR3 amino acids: CASSQSAVNTGELFF. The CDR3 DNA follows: TGCGCCAGCAGCCAATCGGCGGTTAACACCGGGGAGCTGTTTTTT.

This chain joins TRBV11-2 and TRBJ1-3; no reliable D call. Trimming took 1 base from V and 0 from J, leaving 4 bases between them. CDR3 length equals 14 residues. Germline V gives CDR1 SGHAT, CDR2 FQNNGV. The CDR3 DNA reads TGTGCCAGCAGCTTAGCTGACTCTGGAAACACCATATATTTT. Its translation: CASSLADSGNTIYF.